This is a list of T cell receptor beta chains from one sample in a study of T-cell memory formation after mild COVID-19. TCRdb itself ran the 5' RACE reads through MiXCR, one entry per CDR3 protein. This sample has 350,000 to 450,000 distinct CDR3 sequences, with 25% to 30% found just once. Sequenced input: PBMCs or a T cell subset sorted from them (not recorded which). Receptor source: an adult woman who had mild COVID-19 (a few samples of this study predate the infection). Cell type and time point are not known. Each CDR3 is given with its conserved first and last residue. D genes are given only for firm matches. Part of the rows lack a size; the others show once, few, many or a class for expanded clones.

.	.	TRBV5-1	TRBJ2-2	CASSLSEREPNTGELFF	TGCGCCAGCAGCTTGAGTGAGAGGGAACCGAACACCGGGGAGCTGTTTTTT
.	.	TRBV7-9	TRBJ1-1	CASSSTVRDTEAFF	TGTGCCAGCAGCTCGACAGTGAGGGACACTGAAGCTTTCTTT
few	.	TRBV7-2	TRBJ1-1	CASSTDRRFTEAFF	TGTGCCAGCAGCACCGACAGGCGGTTCACTGAAGCTTTCTTT
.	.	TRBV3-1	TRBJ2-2	CASSQAPPGWNTGELFF	TGTGCCAGCAGCCAAGCTCCGCCAGGATGGAACACCGGGGAGCTGTTTTTT
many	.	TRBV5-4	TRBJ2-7	CASSLGTGSSYEQYF	TGTGCCAGCAGCTTGGGTACGGGGAGCTCCTACGAGCAGTACTTC
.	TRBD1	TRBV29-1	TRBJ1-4	CSVLPGQGNEKLFF	TGCAGCGTTCTTCCGGGACAGGGTAATGAAAAACTGTTTTTT
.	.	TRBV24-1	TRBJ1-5	CATSDLGGNQPQHF	TGTGCCACCAGTGATTTGGGGGGCAATCAGCCCCAGCATTTT
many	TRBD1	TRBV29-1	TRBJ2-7	CSVGKDRVEQYF	TGCAGCGTGGGGAAGGACAGGGTTGAGCAGTACTTC
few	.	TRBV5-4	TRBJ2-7	CASSSPGGGAYEQYF	TGTGCCAGCAGCTCCCCAGGTGGGGGAGCCTACGAGCAGTACTTC
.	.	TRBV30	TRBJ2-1	CAWRLGLASEQFF	TGTGCCTGGAGACTAGGACTTGCCTCCGAGCAGTTCTTC
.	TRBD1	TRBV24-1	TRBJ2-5	CATSDRTGAQETQYF	TGTGCCACCAGCGACCGGACAGGGGCACAAGAGACCCAGTACTTC
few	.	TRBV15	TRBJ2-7	CATSRQSSSYEQYF	TGTGCCACCAGCAGACAGAGTAGCTCCTACGAGCAGTACTTC
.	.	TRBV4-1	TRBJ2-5	CASSQWGIQETQYF	TGCGCCAGCAGCCAATGGGGCATACAAGAGACCCAGTACTTC
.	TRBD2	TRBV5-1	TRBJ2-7	CASSGGRKGGTYEQYF	TGCGCCAGCAGCGGGGGAAGGAAGGGAGGGACCTACGAGCAGTACTTC
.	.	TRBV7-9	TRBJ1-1	CASSPRTRSNTEAFF	TGTGCCAGCAGCCCGCGGACCCGCTCGAACACTGAAGCTTTCTTT
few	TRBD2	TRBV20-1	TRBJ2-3	CSARGLAGGINTDTQYF	TGCAGTGCTCGGGGACTAGCGGGAGGGATTAACACAGATACGCAGTATTTT
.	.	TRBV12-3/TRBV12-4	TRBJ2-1	CASSPPPFNEQFF	TGTGCCAGCAGTCCCCCCCCTTTCAATGAGCAGTTCTTC
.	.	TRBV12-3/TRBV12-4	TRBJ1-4	CASSFFEFGEKLFF	TGTGCCAGCAGTTTTTTTGAGTTCGGTGAAAAACTGTTTTTT
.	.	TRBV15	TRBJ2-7	CATSKDWGSYEQYF	TGTGCCACCAGCAAGGATTGGGGATCCTACGAGCAGTACTTC
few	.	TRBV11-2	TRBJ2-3	CASSPRPGTDTQYF	TGTGCCAGCAGCCCGAGGCCCGGGACAGATACGCAGTATTTT
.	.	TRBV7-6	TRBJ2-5	CASSPRWSQETQYF	TGTGCCAGCAGTCCTCGGTGGAGCCAAGAGACCCAGTACTTC
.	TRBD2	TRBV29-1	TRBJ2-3	CSPIGLAGGPTTDTQYF	TGCAGCCCCATTGGACTAGCGGGAGGGCCTACCACAGATACGCAGTATTTT
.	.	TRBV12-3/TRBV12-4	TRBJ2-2	CASSSRGELFF	TGTGCCAGCAGTTCCCGGGGGGAGCTGTTTTTT
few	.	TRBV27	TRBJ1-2	CASSYSPNYGYTF	TGTGCCAGCAGTTACAGCCCGAACTATGGCTACACCTTC
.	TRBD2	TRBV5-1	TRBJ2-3	CASRAGVENTQYF	TGCGCCAGCAGAGCGGGAGTAGAGAATACGCAGTATTTT
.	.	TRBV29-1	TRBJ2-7	CSVDRDRRQYF	TGCAGCGTAGACCGGGACCGGAGGCAGTACTTC
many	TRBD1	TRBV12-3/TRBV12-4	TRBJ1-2	CASNGGTGEHYGYTF	TGTGCCAGCAACGGGGGGACAGGGGAGCACTATGGCTACACCTTC
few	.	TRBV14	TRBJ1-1	CASSLQSLENTEAFF	TGTGCCAGCAGCCTCCAATCCCTGGAGAACACTGAAGCTTTCTTT
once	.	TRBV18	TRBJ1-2	CASSPEQGVGGYTF	TGTGCCAGCTCACCAGAACAGGGAGTAGGGGGCTACACCTTC
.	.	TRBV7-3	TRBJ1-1	CASSPLGGLNTEAFF	TGTGCCAGCAGCCCCCTAGGGGGGTTGAACACTGAAGCTTTCTTT
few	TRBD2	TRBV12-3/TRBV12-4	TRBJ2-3	CASSSPGLATDTQYF	TGTGCCAGCAGTTCTCCGGGACTAGCAACAGATACGCAGTATTTT
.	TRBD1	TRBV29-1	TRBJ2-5	CSVRDRGFETQYF	TGCAGCGTCCGGGACAGGGGTTTCGAGACCCAGTACTTC
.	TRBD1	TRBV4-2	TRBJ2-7	CASSQEDRSSYEQYF	TGTGCCAGCAGCCAAGAGGACAGGAGCTCCTACGAGCAGTACTTC
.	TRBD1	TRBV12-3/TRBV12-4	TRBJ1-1	CASRRQGGGNTEAFF	TGTGCCAGCAGACGACAGGGGGGGGGTAACACTGAAGCTTTCTTT
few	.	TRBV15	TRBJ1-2	CATNPGEGEHYGYTF	TGTGCCACCAACCCAGGGGAGGGGGAACACTATGGCTACACCTTC
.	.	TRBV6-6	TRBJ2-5	CASIPATGEGETQYF	TGTGCCAGCATCCCTGCCACAGGGGAGGGAGAGACCCAGTACTTC
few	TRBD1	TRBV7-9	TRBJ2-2	CASSFDRATGELFF	TGTGCCAGCAGCTTCGACAGGGCCACCGGGGAGCTGTTTTTT
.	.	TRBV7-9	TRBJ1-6	CASSLARGSPLHF	TGTGCCAGCAGCTTAGCGCGTGGGTCACCCCTCCACTTT
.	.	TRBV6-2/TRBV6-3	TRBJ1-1	CASSTTGSYTEAFF	TGTGCCAGCAGTACAACAGGGAGTTACACTGAAGCTTTCTTT